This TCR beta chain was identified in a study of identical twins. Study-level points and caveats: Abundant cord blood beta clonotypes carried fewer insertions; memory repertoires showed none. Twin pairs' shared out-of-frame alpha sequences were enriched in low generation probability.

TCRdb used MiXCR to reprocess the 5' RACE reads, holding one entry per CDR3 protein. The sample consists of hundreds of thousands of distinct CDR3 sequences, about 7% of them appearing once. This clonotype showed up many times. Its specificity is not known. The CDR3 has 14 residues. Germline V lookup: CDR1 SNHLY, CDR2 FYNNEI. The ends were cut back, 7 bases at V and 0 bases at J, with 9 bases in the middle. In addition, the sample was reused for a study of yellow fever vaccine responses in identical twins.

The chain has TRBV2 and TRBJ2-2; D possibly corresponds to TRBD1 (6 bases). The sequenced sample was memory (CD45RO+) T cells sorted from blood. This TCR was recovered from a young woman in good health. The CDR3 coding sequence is TGTGCCAGCACTGGACAGACGAACACCGGGGAGCTGTTTTTT. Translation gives CASTGQTNTGELFF.